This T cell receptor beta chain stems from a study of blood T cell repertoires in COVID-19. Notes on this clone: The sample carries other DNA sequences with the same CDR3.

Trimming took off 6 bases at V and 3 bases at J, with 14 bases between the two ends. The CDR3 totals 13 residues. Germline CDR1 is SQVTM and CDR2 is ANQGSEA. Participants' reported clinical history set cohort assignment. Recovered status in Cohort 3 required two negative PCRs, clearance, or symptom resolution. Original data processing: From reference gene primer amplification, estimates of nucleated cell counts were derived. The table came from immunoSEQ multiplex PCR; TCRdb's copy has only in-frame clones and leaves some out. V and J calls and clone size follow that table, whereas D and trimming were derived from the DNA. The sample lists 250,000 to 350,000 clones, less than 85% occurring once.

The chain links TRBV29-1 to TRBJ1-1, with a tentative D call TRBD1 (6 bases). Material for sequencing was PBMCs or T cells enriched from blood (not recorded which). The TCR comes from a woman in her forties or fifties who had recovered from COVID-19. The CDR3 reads CSVAEAGDTEAFF. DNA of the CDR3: TGCAGCGTAGCGGAGGCAGGGGACACTGAAGCTTTCTTT. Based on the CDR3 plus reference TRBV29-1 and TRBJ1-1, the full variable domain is SAVISQKPSRDICQRGTSLTIQCQVDSQVTMMFWYRQQPGQSLTLIATANQGSEATYESGFVIDKFPISRPNLTFSTLTVSNMSPEDSSIYLCSVAEAGDTEAFFGQGTRLTVV.